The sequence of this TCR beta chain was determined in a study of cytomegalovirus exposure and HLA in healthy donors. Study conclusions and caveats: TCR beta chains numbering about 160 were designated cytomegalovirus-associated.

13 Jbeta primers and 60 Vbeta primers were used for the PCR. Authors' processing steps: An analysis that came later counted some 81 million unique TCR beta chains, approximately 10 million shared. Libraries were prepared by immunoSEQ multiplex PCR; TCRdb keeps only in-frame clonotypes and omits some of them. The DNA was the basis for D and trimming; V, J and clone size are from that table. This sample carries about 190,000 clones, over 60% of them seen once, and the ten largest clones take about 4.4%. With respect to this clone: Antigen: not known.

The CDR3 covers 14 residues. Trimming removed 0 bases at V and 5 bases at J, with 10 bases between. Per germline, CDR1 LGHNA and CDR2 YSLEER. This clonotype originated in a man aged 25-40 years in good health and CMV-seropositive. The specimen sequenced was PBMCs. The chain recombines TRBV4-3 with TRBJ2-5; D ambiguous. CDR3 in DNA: TGCGCCAGCAGCCAAGATCTCCCGCGCGAGACCCAGTACTTC. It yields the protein CASSQDLPRETQYF.